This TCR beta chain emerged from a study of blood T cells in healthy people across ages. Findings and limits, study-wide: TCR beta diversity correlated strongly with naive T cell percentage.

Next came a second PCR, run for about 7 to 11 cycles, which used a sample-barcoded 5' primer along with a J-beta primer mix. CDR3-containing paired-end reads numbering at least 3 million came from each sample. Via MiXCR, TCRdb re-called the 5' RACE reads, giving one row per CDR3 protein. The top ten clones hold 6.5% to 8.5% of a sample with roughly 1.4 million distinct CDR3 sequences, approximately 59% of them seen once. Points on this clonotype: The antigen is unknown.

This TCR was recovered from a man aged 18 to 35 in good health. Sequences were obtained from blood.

CDR3 sequence: CASSLDRPLEQYF. The CDR3 nucleotides are TGTGCCAGCAGTTTAGACAGGCCTTTGGAGCAGTACTTC. This sequence joins TRBV12-3 or TRBV12-4 and TRBJ2-4, with TRBD1 as a possible D gene (5 bases). The CDR3 extends over 13 amino acids. V lost 1 base and J 13 bases, leaving 14 bases between the germline ends.